These T cell receptor beta chains were read from a single sample in a study of cytomegalovirus exposure and HLA in healthy donors. The table came from immunoSEQ multiplex PCR; TCRdb's copy has only in-frame clones and leaves some out. This sample yields 200,000 to 250,000 clones, of which over 75% are seen a single time; around 1.4% belongs to the top ten. The sequenced sample consisted of PBMCs. These receptors were collected from a human donor in good health. CDR3s include the opening cysteine and the closing phenylalanine or tryptophan. A D gene is named only where the DNA matches it firmly. Clone size appears in some rows only: once, few, many, or a class for an expanded clone.

d_call: NA; j_call: TRBJ1-2; v_call: TRBV5-4; clone_size: once; cdr3_nt: TGTGCCAGCAGGGAGGTAAGTGTGTATGGCTACACCTTC; cdr3_aa: CASREVSVYGYTF
d_call: TRBD1; j_call: TRBJ1-3; v_call: TRBV6-1; clone_size: NA; cdr3_nt: TGTGCCAGCAGATTGGGACAGGGAAACACCATATATTTT; cdr3_aa: CASRLGQGNTIYF
d_call: TRBD2; j_call: TRBJ2-7; v_call: TRBV5-4; clone_size: once; cdr3_nt: TGTGCCAGCAGATACACCGGGACTAGTTTCGACGAGCAGTACTTC; cdr3_aa: CASRYTGTSFDEQYF
d_call: NA; j_call: TRBJ2-3; v_call: TRBV5-4; clone_size: NA; cdr3_nt: TGTGCCAGCAGCTCCGGAGGGGTGGTAGATACGCAGTATTTT; cdr3_aa: CASSSGGVVDTQYF
d_call: NA; j_call: TRBJ2-1; v_call: TRBV4-1; clone_size: NA; cdr3_nt: TGCGCCAGCAGCCAAGGGCGGGAATTGGATGAGCAGTTCTTC; cdr3_aa: CASSQGRELDEQFF
d_call: TRBD1; j_call: TRBJ1-2; v_call: TRBV7-9; clone_size: NA; cdr3_nt: TGTGCCAGCAGCCGGATCGGGACAGGGGAAAATGGCTACACCTTC; cdr3_aa: CASSRIGTGENGYTF
d_call: TRBD1; j_call: TRBJ2-7; v_call: TRBV28; clone_size: NA; cdr3_nt: TGTGCCAGCAGTTCACTACAGGGGGTGTCCTACGAGCAGTACTTC; cdr3_aa: CASSSLQGVSYEQYF
d_call: TRBD1; j_call: TRBJ1-1; v_call: TRBV28; clone_size: NA; cdr3_nt: TGTGCCAGCAGTCTTGACCAGGGGGCTTTCACTGAAGCTTTCTTT; cdr3_aa: CASSLDQGAFTEAFF
d_call: NA; j_call: TRBJ1-4; v_call: TRBV6-6; clone_size: NA; cdr3_nt: TGTGCCAGCAGCCGGGGGACCCCACTGACGGAAAAACTGTTTTTT; cdr3_aa: CASSRGTPLTEKLFF
d_call: TRBD1; j_call: TRBJ2-5; v_call: TRBV13; clone_size: NA; cdr3_nt: TGTGCCAGCAGCGGGACAGTCCAAGAGACCCAGTACTTC; cdr3_aa: CASSGTVQETQYF
d_call: TRBD1; j_call: TRBJ1-5; v_call: TRBV28; clone_size: NA; cdr3_nt: TGTGCCAGCAGTTTCCGGCTAAGACAGGGGAGGATAGAGCAGCCCCAGCATTTT; cdr3_aa: CASSFRLRQGRIEQPQHF
d_call: NA; j_call: TRBJ2-1; v_call: TRBV11-2; clone_size: few; cdr3_nt: TGTGCCAGCAGCTTAGCCCCCGAGGATGAGCAGTTCTTC; cdr3_aa: CASSLAPEDEQFF
d_call: NA; j_call: TRBJ2-1; v_call: TRBV7-3; clone_size: NA; cdr3_nt: TGTGCCAGCAGCTTGGGCTCCCTAATATACAATGAGCAGTTCTTC; cdr3_aa: CASSLGSLIYNEQFF
d_call: NA; j_call: TRBJ2-2; v_call: TRBV28; clone_size: NA; cdr3_nt: TGTGCCAGCAGTAAATCTCAGACGGGGGCCGGGGAGCTGTTTTTT; cdr3_aa: CASSKSQTGAGELFF
d_call: NA; j_call: TRBJ2-1; v_call: TRBV29-1; clone_size: NA; cdr3_nt: TGCAGCGTAGAAGGGGGACTCTACAATGAGCAGTTCTTC; cdr3_aa: CSVEGGLYNEQFF
d_call: NA; j_call: TRBJ2-7; v_call: TRBV23-1; clone_size: NA; cdr3_nt: TGCGCCAGTCCCCCTTACGAGCAGTACTTC; cdr3_aa: CASPPYEQYF
d_call: TRBD2; j_call: TRBJ2-5; v_call: TRBV10-1; clone_size: NA; cdr3_nt: TGCGCCAGCAGCGGCGGGAGGGCCTTAGCCCAGTACTTC; cdr3_aa: CASSGGRALAQYF
d_call: TRBD2; j_call: TRBJ2-7; v_call: TRBV18; clone_size: NA; cdr3_nt: TGTGCCAGCTCACCCCCTTGGGTAGCGGGATCTTTCTACGAGCAGTACTTC; cdr3_aa: CASSPPWVAGSFYEQYF
d_call: NA; j_call: TRBJ1-1; v_call: TRBV5-1; clone_size: once; cdr3_nt: TGCGCCAGCAGCTACAACGGGGGGACTGAAGCTTTCTTT; cdr3_aa: CASSYNGGTEAFF
d_call: NA; j_call: TRBJ2-2; v_call: TRBV7-6; clone_size: NA; cdr3_nt: TGTGCCAGCAGCTCCGGACTCGACACCGGGGAGCTGTTTTTT; cdr3_aa: CASSSGLDTGELFF
d_call: TRBD2; j_call: TRBJ2-7; v_call: TRBV5-8; clone_size: NA; cdr3_nt: TGTGCCAGCACTGGGTGGGGACTAGCGGGAAAGCGCTCCTACGAGCAGTACTTC; cdr3_aa: CASTGWGLAGKRSYEQYF
d_call: NA; j_call: TRBJ1-2; v_call: TRBV2; clone_size: once; cdr3_nt: TGTGCCAGCACACTAAGACAGCCTAACTATGGCTACACCTTC; cdr3_aa: CASTLRQPNYGYTF
d_call: NA; j_call: TRBJ1-2; v_call: TRBV2; clone_size: NA; cdr3_nt: TGTGCCAGCAGCGACAGGACCTATGGCTACACCTTC; cdr3_aa: CASSDRTYGYTF
d_call: TRBD1; j_call: TRBJ1-2; v_call: TRBV6-5; clone_size: NA; cdr3_nt: TGTGCCAGCAGTTACTCCCGGGACAGTAACTATGGCTACACCTTC; cdr3_aa: CASSYSRDSNYGYTF
d_call: NA; j_call: TRBJ1-1; v_call: TRBV28; clone_size: once; cdr3_nt: TGTGCCAGCAGTTCCAAAGGGGTGGGGAACACTGAAGCTTTCTTT; cdr3_aa: CASSSKGVGNTEAFF
d_call: TRBD2; j_call: TRBJ2-7; v_call: TRBV5-4; clone_size: NA; cdr3_nt: TGTGCCAGCAGGAAAGCGGGAGCGGCCTACGAGCAGTACTTC; cdr3_aa: CASRKAGAAYEQYF
d_call: NA; j_call: TRBJ1-5; v_call: TRBV28; clone_size: NA; cdr3_nt: TGTGCCAGCAGAAAGAGGCCAGGGGTGGTTGATCAGCCCCAGCATTTT; cdr3_aa: CASRKRPGVVDQPQHF
d_call: TRBD2; j_call: TRBJ2-7; v_call: TRBV5-1; clone_size: NA; cdr3_nt: TGCGCCAGCAGCCCGGGACTAGCGGGAGAAAGCTACGAGCAGTACTTC; cdr3_aa: CASSPGLAGESYEQYF
d_call: TRBD1; j_call: TRBJ1-2; v_call: TRBV27; clone_size: few; cdr3_nt: TGTGCCAGCAGGTTGACAGGGAGTATTGGTGGCTACACCTTC; cdr3_aa: CASRLTGSIGGYTF
d_call: TRBD2; j_call: TRBJ2-2; v_call: TRBV19; clone_size: NA; cdr3_nt: TGTGCCAGTAGTCCTCCTTGGGCCGCGGCTAGCGGGTCTACCGGGGAGCTGTTTTTT; cdr3_aa: CASSPPWAAASGSTGELFF
d_call: NA; j_call: TRBJ2-2; v_call: TRBV9; clone_size: NA; cdr3_nt: TGTGCCAGCAGCGCCAATTTCGGGGAGCTGTTTTTT; cdr3_aa: CASSANFGELFF
d_call: TRBD2; j_call: TRBJ2-3; v_call: TRBV19; clone_size: few; cdr3_nt: TGTGCCAGTAGTATAGGGACTAGCGGGAGAAGAACAGATACGCAGTATTTT; cdr3_aa: CASSIGTSGRRTDTQYF